This T cell receptor beta chain was recovered during a study of T-cell reconstitution after alpha-beta-depleted transplantation in children. This clonotype was counted only a few times. It was with unique molecular identifiers that the TCRbeta library was prepared. One entry per CDR3 protein, called by TCRdb with MiXCR from the PCR reads. The table records roughly 350,000 distinct CDR3 sequences, around a tenth of them present only once. The input for sequencing was PBMCs from the stem cell graft donor, taken from the stem cell graft. The TCR was taken from a human donor who donated a stem cell graft to a child with acute lymphoblastic leukemia.

CDR3 sequence reads: CASSPPTRASYNEQFF. The CDR3 DNA reads TGTGCCAGCTCACCACCGACCAGAGCTTCCTACAATGAGCAGTTCTTC. The chain combines TRBV18 with TRBJ2-1; D ambiguous. CDR3 length: 16 amino acids. Trimming shortened V by 0 bases and J by 1 base, and 10 bases separated the two germline ends. Germline loops: CDR1 KGHSH, CDR2 LQKENI.